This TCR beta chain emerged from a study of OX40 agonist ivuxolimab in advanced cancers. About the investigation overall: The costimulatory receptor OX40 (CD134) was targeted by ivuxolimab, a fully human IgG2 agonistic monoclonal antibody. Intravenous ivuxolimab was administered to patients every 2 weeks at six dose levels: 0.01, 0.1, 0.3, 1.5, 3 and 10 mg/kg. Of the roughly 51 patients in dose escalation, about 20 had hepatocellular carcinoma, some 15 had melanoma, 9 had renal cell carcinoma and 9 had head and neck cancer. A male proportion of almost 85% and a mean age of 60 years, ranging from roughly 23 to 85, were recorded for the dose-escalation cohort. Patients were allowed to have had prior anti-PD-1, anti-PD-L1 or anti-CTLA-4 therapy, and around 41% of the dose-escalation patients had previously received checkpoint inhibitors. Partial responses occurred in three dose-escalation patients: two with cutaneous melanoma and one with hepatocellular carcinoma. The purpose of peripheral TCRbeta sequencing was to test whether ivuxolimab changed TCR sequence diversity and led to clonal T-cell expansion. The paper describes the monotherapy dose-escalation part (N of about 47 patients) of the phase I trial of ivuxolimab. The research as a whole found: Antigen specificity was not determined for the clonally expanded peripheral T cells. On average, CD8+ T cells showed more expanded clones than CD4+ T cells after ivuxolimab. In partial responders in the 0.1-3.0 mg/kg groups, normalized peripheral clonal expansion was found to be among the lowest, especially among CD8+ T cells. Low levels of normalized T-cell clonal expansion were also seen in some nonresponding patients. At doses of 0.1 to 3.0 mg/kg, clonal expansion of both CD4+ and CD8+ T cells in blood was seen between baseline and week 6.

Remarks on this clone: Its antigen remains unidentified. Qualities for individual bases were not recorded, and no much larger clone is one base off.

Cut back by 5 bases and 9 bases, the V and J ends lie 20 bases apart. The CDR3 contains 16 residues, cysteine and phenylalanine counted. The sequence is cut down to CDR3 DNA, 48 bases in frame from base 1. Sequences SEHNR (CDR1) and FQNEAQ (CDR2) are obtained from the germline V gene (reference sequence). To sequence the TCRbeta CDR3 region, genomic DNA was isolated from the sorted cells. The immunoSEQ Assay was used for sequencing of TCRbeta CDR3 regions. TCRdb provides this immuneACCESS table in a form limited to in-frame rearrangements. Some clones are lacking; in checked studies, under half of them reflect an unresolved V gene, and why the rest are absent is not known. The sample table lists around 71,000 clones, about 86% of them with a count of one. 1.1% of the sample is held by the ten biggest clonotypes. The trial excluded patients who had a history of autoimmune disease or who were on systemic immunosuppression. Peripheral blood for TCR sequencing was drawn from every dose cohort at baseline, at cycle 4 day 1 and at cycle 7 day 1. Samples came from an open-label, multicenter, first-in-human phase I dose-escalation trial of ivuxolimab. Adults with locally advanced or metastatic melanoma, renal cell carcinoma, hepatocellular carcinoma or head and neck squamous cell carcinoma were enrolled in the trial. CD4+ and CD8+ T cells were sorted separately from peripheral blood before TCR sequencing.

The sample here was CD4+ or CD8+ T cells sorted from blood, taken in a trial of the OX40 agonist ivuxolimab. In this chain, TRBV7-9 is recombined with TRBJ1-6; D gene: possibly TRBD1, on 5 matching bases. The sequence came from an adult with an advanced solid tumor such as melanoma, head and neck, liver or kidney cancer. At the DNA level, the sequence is TGTGCCAGCAGCCCCCAGGGAGGTTCCATCGGTTCACCCCTCCACTTT. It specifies CASSPQGGSIGSPLHF.